A selection of T cell receptor beta chains follows, all from one sample in a study of blood T cells in healthy people across ages. TCRdb fed the 5' RACE reads into MiXCR, producing one record per CDR3 protein. The data contain almost 800,000 distinct CDR3 sequences, roughly 60% of them seen just once; the ten biggest clones take up around 20%. Sample: blood. The receptors were sampled from a man aged 25-45 years in good health. The conserved cysteine and the conserved F or W are not part of the CDR3 here. Rows may omit the clone size; those that give it use once, few, many or a size class.

j_gene,abundance,v_gene,CDR3aa
TRBJ1-5,.,TRBV7-2,ASSSGFSNQPQH
TRBJ2-1,.,TRBV20-1,SARGSTVYNEQF
TRBJ2-5,.,TRBV7-2,ASTSGRAGEETQY
TRBJ2-5,.,TRBV6-6,ASNVLGETQY
TRBJ1-2,few,TRBV6-2/TRBV6-3,ASRMTGNSYGYT
TRBJ2-7,.,TRBV7-9,ASSHASAGFHEQY
TRBJ2-1,.,TRBV20-1,SALNPGGSYNEQF
TRBJ1-5,.,TRBV10-3,ASSPGTGQPQH
TRBJ2-5,once,TRBV7-8,ASSLVRPGSLHEQY
TRBJ2-2,.,TRBV5-1,ASSRTSGGSGELF
TRBJ1-1,.,TRBV5-4,ASSLRTGVTNTEAF
TRBJ2-3,.,TRBV5-1,ASEPLYFRDSSRQY
TRBJ2-1,.,TRBV4-3,ASDAGGGGDEQF
TRBJ2-1,few,TRBV7-2,ASSRPGLAGGATYNEQF
TRBJ1-5,.,TRBV6-6,ASSYEGPQH
TRBJ2-4,.,TRBV15,ATSRDLGDTKNIQY
TRBJ2-1,.,TRBV12-3/TRBV12-4,ASSPGTSGNYGEQF
TRBJ2-7,.,TRBV20-1,SARDPAGGQIQY
TRBJ2-3,.,TRBV7-2,ASSRSLAGGPDTQY
TRBJ2-1,.,TRBV29-1,SLTRSEYSYNEQF
TRBJ2-7,few,TRBV18,ASSPGADEQY
TRBJ2-1,.,TRBV10-1,ASSESSSGAYNEQF
TRBJ2-7,few,TRBV29-1,SVQLLTDRLSYEQY
TRBJ2-7,.,TRBV7-2,AGSPSGVSYEQY
TRBJ2-7,.,TRBV7-2,ASSTRDRLLWEQY
TRBJ2-5,.,TRBV6-6,ASSYPLAGANQETQY
TRBJ2-1,.,TRBV12-3/TRBV12-4,ASSPRTGTNEQF
TRBJ2-1,few,TRBV27,ASSFSGSMPEQF
TRBJ2-7,.,TRBV7-9,ASSLTGSEQY
TRBJ1-3,.,TRBV6-6,ASFSTGPSSGNTIY
TRBJ2-7,.,TRBV4-3,ASSQEYEVSYEQY
TRBJ1-1,.,TRBV5-5,ASSLLGWGLGLNTEAF
TRBJ2-7,once,TRBV5-1,ASSRDPGAYEQY
TRBJ2-7,.,TRBV9,ASSVDLGFYEQY
TRBJ2-3,few,TRBV20-1,SAWTSGMNTQY